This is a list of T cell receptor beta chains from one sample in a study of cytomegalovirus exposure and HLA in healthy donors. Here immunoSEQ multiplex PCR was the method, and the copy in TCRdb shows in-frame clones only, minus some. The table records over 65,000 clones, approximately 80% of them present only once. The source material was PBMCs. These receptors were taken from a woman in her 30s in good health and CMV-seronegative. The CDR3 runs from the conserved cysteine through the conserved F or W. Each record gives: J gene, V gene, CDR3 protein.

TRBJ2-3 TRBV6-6 CASRRDRATDTQYF
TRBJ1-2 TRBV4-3 CASSQDKGAGFYYGYTF
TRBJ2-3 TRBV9 CASSTHLAGGSTDTQYF
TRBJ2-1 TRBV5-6 CASSLSGGFLDEQFF
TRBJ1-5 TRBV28 CASTTLAGAQHF
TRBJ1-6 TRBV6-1 CASPGGGSYNSPLHF
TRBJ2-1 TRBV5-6 CASRMLDREDNEQFF
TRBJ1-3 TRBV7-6 CASSLEGYTIYF
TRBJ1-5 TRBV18 CASSPTGQGNQPQHF
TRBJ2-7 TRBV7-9 CSSSITGGTGRGEQYF
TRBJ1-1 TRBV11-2 CASSLEVQGTEAFF
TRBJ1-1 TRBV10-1 CATSRDRFTEAFF
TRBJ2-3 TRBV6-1 CASSEPPPGDTQYF
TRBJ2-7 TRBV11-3 CASSLAGLISYEQYF
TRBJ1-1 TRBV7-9 CASSLAAENTEAFF
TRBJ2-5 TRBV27 CASRTGWSRGQETQYF
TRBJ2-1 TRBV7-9 CASSTAGQGPDEQFF
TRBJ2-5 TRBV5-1 CASSLGGQGFWETQYF
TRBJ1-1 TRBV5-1 CASSLFEDNLNTEAFF
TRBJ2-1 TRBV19 CASTLAGGREEQFF
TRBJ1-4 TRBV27 CASSSTIRPGGAIF
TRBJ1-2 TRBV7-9 CASSWDADYANYGYTF
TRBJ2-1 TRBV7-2 CASSRPDRGEQFF
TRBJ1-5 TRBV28 CASSLSVDQPQHF
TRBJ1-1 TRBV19 CASVRVSNTEAFF
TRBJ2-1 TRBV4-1 CASSQTGSMRNEQFF